Presented here are 9 T cell receptor beta chains from one specimen sequenced in a study of blood T cell repertoires in COVID-19. Some clones are missing from TCRdb's copy, which holds only in-frame ones; the method was immunoSEQ multiplex PCR. There are over 250,000 clones in the sample; around 84% occur only once, and less than 5.5% lies in the top ten. The sequenced sample consisted of PBMCs or T cells enriched from blood (not recorded which). The receptors come from a man in his forties who had been exposed to COVID-19.

The chain has TRBV7-8 and TRBJ1-1; D ambiguous. Germline V lookup: CDR1 SGHVS, CDR2 FQNEAQ. Trimming took 5 bases from V and 5 from J, leaving 12 bases between them. This CDR3 has 13 amino acids. CDR3 in amino acids: CASSGPTGTEAFF. CDR3 nucleotide sequence: TGTGCCAGCAGCGGACCGACGGGGACTGAAGCTTTCTTT.

This chain joins TRBV20-1 and TRBJ1-1; D might be TRBD1 (6 bases). V was trimmed by 3 bases and J by 8 bases, leaving 16 bases between them. The CDR3 totals 13 residues. The germline gives CDR1 DFQATT, CDR2 SNEGSKA (reference sequence). The CDR3 protein is CSASPGAQIEAFF. CDR3 nucleotide sequence: TGCAGTGCTAGTCCAGGGGCCCAGATCGAAGCTTTCTTT.

A note on this clone: Compared with germline, one end of the junction differs, possibly owing to a read error. The chain uses TRBV6-5 and TRBJ1-1; perhaps TRBD1 as D (6 bases). The CDR3 runs to 13 residues. Germline V gene sequence: CDR1 MNHEY, CDR2 SVGAGI. CDR3 region: CASTGQTAPEAFF. The CDR3 nucleotides read TGTGCCAGCACAGGACAGACAGCCCCTGAGGCTTTCTTT.

The genes are TRBV2 and TRBJ2-2, with 7 bases lining up with TRBD1. Unmatched junction bases numbered 7, after V lost 10 bases and J lost 2 bases. The germline V gene has CDR1 SNHLY and CDR2 FYNNEI. The CDR3 sequence is 14 residues long. The CDR3 loop reads CATYGTANTGELFF. CDR3 bases: TGTGCCACCTACGGGACAGCAAACACCGGGGAGCTGTTTTTT.

The V call is TRBV4-1, the J call TRBJ1-3, with TRBD1 as a possible D gene (5 bases). V was pared by 2 bases and J by 11 bases, with 22 bases between. From germline, CDR1 is MGHRA and CDR2 YSYEKL. The CDR3 loop spans 16 amino acids. The CDR3 sequence: CASSQPPGLFLGPIYF. The CDR3 DNA reads TGCGCCAGCAGCCAACCACCGGGACTCTTTTTGGGTCCCATATATTTT.

Points on this clone: A much larger clone sits a single nucleotide away, making a read error possible. The chain combines TRBV7-9 with TRBJ2-5; no definite D call. With 5 bases removed from V and 2 bases from J, the gap between germline ends came to 3 bases. The germline V gene encodes CDR1 SEHNR and CDR2 FQNEAQ (reference sequence). CDR3 size: 11 residues. DNA of the CDR3: TGTGCCAGCAGCCAACAAGAGACCCAGTACTTC. Translation gives CASSQQETQYF.

This chain connects TRBV6-5 to TRBJ2-7; TRBD2 might be the D (6 bases). Germline CDR1 and CDR2: MNHEY and SVGAGI. V lost 8 bases to trimming and J lost 9 bases, with 17 bases between them. The CDR3 covers 12 residues. The CDR3 here is CASHPPAGGQYF. CDR3 nucleotide sequence: TGTGCCAGCCACCCCCCAGCGGGCGGGCAGTACTTC.

The chain recombines TRBV19 with TRBJ2-1, with TRBD2 as a possible D gene (6 bases). The CDR3 loop spans 14 amino acids. In germline, CDR1 is LNHDA, CDR2 SQIVND (reference sequence). The V end lost 0 bases, the J end lost 9 bases, and 12 bases lay between the germline ends. The CDR3 here is CASSIELRGSEQFF. DNA of the CDR3: TGTGCCAGTAGTATAGAGTTACGGGGGAGTGAGCAGTTCTTC.

The chain couples TRBV12-3 or TRBV12-4 to TRBJ1-2, with D perhaps matching TRBD1 (6 bases). Trimming stripped 6 bases from V and 8 bases from J, with 13 bases between. The CDR3 contains 12 residues. In nucleotides, the CDR3 is TGTGCCAGCAGAACACAGGGAGTCGGCTACACCTTC. Translating gives CASRTQGVGYTF.